This T cell receptor (beta chain) was captured by sequencing in a study of persistence of HIV-infected CD4 T cells. This was the immunoSEQ version 4 assay in survey mode. Measured with immunoSEQ multiplex PCR; TCRdb has only the in-frame clones, and not every one. The table includes about 43,000 clones, around 89% detected once. For this clone: The antigen is not known.

The CDR3 is 17 amino acids. CDR1 SGDLS and CDR2 YYNGEE come from the germline V gene. The ends lost 4 bases at V and 0 bases at J; junction bases unmatched: 10. Nonspecific anti-CD3/anti-CD28 bead stimulation represents the broad CD4+ T cell repertoire. Sorting of responding CD4+ T cells relied on upregulated CD40 ligand together with CD69. V usage is TRBV9 and J usage is TRBJ2-1, with TRBD2 matching over 7 bases. The sequencing here drew on CD4+ T cells sorted from PBMCs after 18-hour stimulation, taken from a patient who received antiretroviral therapy. This receptor was obtained from an adult man with HIV who was CMV-seropositive. The CDR3: CASSTGGSVSSYNEQFF. In DNA form, the CDR3 reads TGTGCCAGCAGCACCGGGGGGTCGGTGAGCTCCTACAATGAGCAGTTCTTC.